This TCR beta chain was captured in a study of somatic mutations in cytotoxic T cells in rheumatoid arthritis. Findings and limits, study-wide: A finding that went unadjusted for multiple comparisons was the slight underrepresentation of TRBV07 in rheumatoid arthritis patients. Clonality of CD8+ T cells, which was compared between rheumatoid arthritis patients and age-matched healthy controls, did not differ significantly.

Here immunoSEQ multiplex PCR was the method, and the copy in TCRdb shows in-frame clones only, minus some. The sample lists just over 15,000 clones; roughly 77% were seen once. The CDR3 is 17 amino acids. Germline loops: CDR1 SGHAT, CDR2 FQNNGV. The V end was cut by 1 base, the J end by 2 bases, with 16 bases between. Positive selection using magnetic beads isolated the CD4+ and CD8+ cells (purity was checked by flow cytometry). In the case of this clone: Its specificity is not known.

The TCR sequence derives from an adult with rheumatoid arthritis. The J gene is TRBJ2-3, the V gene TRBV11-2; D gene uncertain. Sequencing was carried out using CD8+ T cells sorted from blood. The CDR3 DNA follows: TGTGCCAGCAGCTTAGGGGTTTTCGTCGATGACACAGATACGCAGTATTTT. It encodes CASSLGVFVDDTDTQYF.